This note documents a single T cell receptor beta chain sequence. The target antigen is unknown. A junction end diverges from the germline sequence, so it may reflect a read error. Clones were sequenced by immunoSEQ multiplex PCR, and TCRdb holds only the in-frame ones, with some missing. The sample lists fewer than 850,000 clones; approximately 75% were seen once. The CDR3 runs to 14 residues. Germline lookup yields CDR1 MDHEN and CDR2 SYDVKM. This sample was taken from a study of shared clonotypes between healthy human individuals. Overall study context: Sampling drew on donors who were a couple of women and three men aged 18 to 49. General study results and limits: Sampling was confined to blood; repertoires within tissues likely differ. The generation probabilities recorded for non-shared clonotypes fell below those of clonotypes shared by all four donors. Of the naive CD4 clonotypes, roughly 5% were shared across a handful of donors.

Material: memory CD4+ T cells sorted from blood. Sample subset: CD45RA-negative fraction. The rearrangement joins TRBV28 to TRBJ2-5; 7 nucleotides agree with TRBD1. This clonotype originated in a woman in her thirties in good health. CDR3 bases: TGTGCCAGCAGTCCGCCAGACAGGGTAGAGGCCCAGTACTTC. This encodes CASSPPDRVEAQYF.